These 30 T cell receptor beta chains came from one sample sequenced in a study of Ad26.COV2.S vaccination and SARS-CoV-2 variants. Treatment denoted: around 19 received Ad26.COV2.S at low or high dose, single or two shots; 5 received placebo; per-sample allocation not given. Repertoires come from day 63 after the first vaccine or placebo injection. Data came from immunoSEQ multiplex PCR; TCRdb stores just in-frame clones and leaves some out. The sample lists around 450,000 clones, roughly 89% seen once, with 2.5% in the top ten. Sequenced material: peripheral blood, taken in a trial of Ad26.COV2.S vaccine versus placebo. Receptor source: a person aged 18-60 years who received the Ad26.COV2.S COVID-19 vaccine or a placebo.

The J gene is TRBJ2-3, the V gene TRBV7-3; D not resolved. The CDR3 contains 14 residues. V lost 5 bases and J lost 0, with 9 bases in between. Germline V gene sequence: CDR1 SGHTA, CDR2 FQGTGA. The CDR3 nucleotides read TGTGCCAGCAGCCCCCAGACTAGCACAGATACGCAGTATTTT. This gives the protein CASSPQTSTDTQYF.

This clone appeared a few times. The rearrangement uses TRBV4-3 and TRBJ2-1; D gene uncertain. The CDR3 runs 16 residues. Germline-derived CDR1 and CDR2 are LGHNA and YSLEER. V was trimmed by 0 bases and J by 6 bases, leaving 15 bases between them. CDR3 in DNA: TGCGCCAGCAGCCAAGACCTCCCCCCTAGGCTCAATGAGCAGTTCTTC. As protein: CASSQDLPPRLNEQFF.

This chain links TRBV5-1 with TRBJ1-4; maybe TRBD1 (6 bases). Trimming cost V 2 bases and J 5 bases, with 13 bases left between them. The germline V gene has CDR1 SGHRS and CDR2 YFSETQ. There are 15 residues in the CDR3. The DNA for the CDR3 is TGCGCCAGCAGCTTCCTTACAGGGAGCAATGAAAAACTGTTTTTT. Translated: CASSFLTGSNEKLFF.

The CDR3, as DNA: TGCGCCAGCAGTAGGACAGAGAATTCACCCCTCCACTTT. Translation: CASSRTENSPLHF. The genes are TRBV5-1 and TRBJ1-6; weak D call: TRBD1 (6 bases). The V and J ends lost 5 bases and 7 bases respectively, with 10 bases between them. The CDR3 extends over 13 amino acids. Germline loops: CDR1 SGHRS, CDR2 YFSETQ.

The rearrangement links TRBV6-6 to TRBJ1-1, with a possible D match to TRBD1 (5 bases). Germline CDR1 and CDR2: MNHNY and SVGAGI (reference sequence). This CDR3 has 12 residues. Trimming shortened V by 6 bases and J by 5 bases, and 10 bases separated the two germline ends. The CDR3 DNA reads TGTGCCAGCAGCCAGACAGATACTGAAGCTTTCTTT. Residues: CASSQTDTEAFF.

V is TRBV5-1 and J is TRBJ2-5; D uncertain. V was shortened by 8 bases and J by 2 bases, with 16 bases between the two germline ends. The germline gives CDR1 SGHRS, CDR2 YFSETQ. The CDR3 runs 14 residues. This CDR3 is CASRVTGQQETQYF. DNA for the CDR3: TGCGCCAGTAGGGTAACGGGCCAACAAGAGACCCAGTACTTC.

The chain uses TRBV3-1 (or the pseudogene TRBV3-2) and TRBJ2-3; D is unresolved. The length of the CDR3 is 14 residues. Germline CDR1 LGHDT, CDR2 YNNKEL (reference sequence). The V end lost 4 bases, the J end lost 8 bases, and 16 bases lay between the germline ends. CDR3 protein: CASSRGTAMGTQYF. CDR3 in DNA: TGTGCCAGCAGCCGCGGAACTGCCATGGGTACGCAGTATTTT.

The chain carries TRBV5-1 and TRBJ1-6; 7 bases line up with TRBD1. J gave up 1 base and V 5 bases, and 6 bases lay outside the gene matches. From germline, CDR1 is SGHRS and CDR2 YFSETQ. CDR3 size: 16 residues. The CDR3 DNA reads as TGCGCCAGCAGGCCGGGACAGACGTCCTATAATTCACCCCTCCACTTT. Protein product: CASRPGQTSYNSPLHF.

This chain joins TRBV5-6 and TRBJ2-6; the match to TRBD2 covers 9 bases. Losses at the gene ends were 4 bases for V and 0 bases for J; bases not matched to a gene: 8. CDR3 length equals 18 residues. Germline CDR1 SGHDT, CDR2 YYEEEE. CDR3 sequence reads: CASSPTSGWSSGANVLTF. The CDR3 region has the DNA TGTGCCAGCAGCCCCACTAGCGGGTGGAGCTCTGGGGCCAACGTCCTGACTTTC.

The chain is built from TRBV4-3 and TRBJ2-3; the match to TRBD2 covers 11 bases. The CDR3 totals 17 residues. Germline CDR1 reads LGHNA; CDR2 reads YSLEER. Germline trimming cut 3 bases from V and 2 bases from J; bases unmatched to any gene: 7. In DNA form, the CDR3 reads TGCGCCAGCAGCCAGGTTCTTAGCGGGGGGGACACAGATACGCAGTATTTT. Encoded protein: CASSQVLSGGDTDTQYF.

V usage is TRBV11-3 and J usage is TRBJ2-1; 10 bases align to TRBD2. Germline CDR1 is SGHNT and CDR2 is YENEEA. J gave up 6 bases and V 6 bases, and 8 bases lay outside the gene matches. The CDR3 has 15 residues. The CDR3 here is CASSYLLAGSNEQFF. CDR3 coding DNA: TGTGCCAGCAGTTACCTACTAGCGGGAAGCAATGAGCAGTTCTTC.

This clone has a single count. CDR3: CARSPSEGNYEQYV. CDR3 coding DNA: TGTGCCAGAAGCCCGTCCGAGGGAAACTACGAGCAGTACGTC. The chain links TRBV5-3 to TRBJ2-7; D is possibly TRBD2 (5 bases). TRBV5-3 is flagged as an ORF with uncertain function. The V gene lost 4 bases and the J gene lost 3 bases, with 14 bases spanning the gap. The CDR3 runs to 14 residues.

The chain couples TRBV2 to TRBJ2-5; D is perhaps TRBD1 or TRBD2 (5 bases each). Trimming stripped 7 bases from V and 8 bases from J, with 14 bases between. The V gene's germline CDR1 is SNHLY and CDR2 FYNNEI. The CDR3 is 12 amino acids. The CDR3 DNA reads TGTGCCAGCATAGGGGCGGGTGGTACCCAGTACTTC. It encodes CASIGAGGTQYF.

Concerning this clone: The sample carries other DNA sequences with the same CDR3. The rearrangement uses TRBV7-2 and TRBJ1-5; TRBD1 matches 9 bases. This CDR3 is built from 15 residues. Germline V gene data show CDR1 as SGHTA and CDR2 as FQGNSA. Trimming removed 5 bases from V and 7 bases from J; junction bases left unmatched: 9. The CDR3, as DNA: TGTGCCAGCAGCCCCCGGACAGGGGTAGGACAGCCCCAGCATTTT. It encodes CASSPRTGVGQPQHF.

This chain joins TRBV6-6 and TRBJ1-3; no reliable D call. Germline V gives CDR1 MNHNY, CDR2 SVGAGI (reference sequence). This CDR3 is built from 11 residues. Trimming removed 2 bases at V and 8 bases at J, with 4 bases between. CDR3 loop: CASSYGDTIYF. CDR3 DNA sequence: TGTGCCAGCAGTTACGGCGACACCATATATTTT.

The rearrangement joins TRBV27 to TRBJ1-4, with 8 bases aligning to TRBD1. Trimming removed 5 bases from V and 7 bases from J; junction bases left unmatched: 9. The CDR3 has 15 residues. Germline V gene sequence: CDR1 MNHEY, CDR2 SMNVEV (reference sequence). Here the CDR3 reads CASSLDRGGSEKLFF. The CDR3 DNA reads TGTGCCAGCAGTCTCGACAGGGGAGGGAGTGAAAAACTGTTTTTT.

The chain employs TRBV28 and TRBJ1-1, with a possible D match to TRBD1 (6 bases). The V end was cut by 5 bases, the J end by 0 bases, with 13 bases between. Germline CDR1 is MDHEN and CDR2 is SYDVKM. This CDR3 has 15 residues. The CDR3 loop reads CASSPRGGLNTEAFF. DNA of the CDR3: TGTGCCAGCAGTCCCCGTGGGGGGCTGAACACTGAAGCTTTCTTT.

This chain connects TRBV28 to TRBJ2-7; D perhaps matches TRBD1 (5 bases). The V end was cut by 7 bases, the J end by 2 bases, with 12 bases between. The CDR3 runs 13 residues. Germline lookup yields CDR1 MDHEN and CDR2 SYDVKM. The CDR3, as DNA: TGTGCCAGCACCCATGGACACGCCTACGAGCAGTACTTC. It encodes CASTHGHAYEQYF.

The chain is built from TRBV2 and TRBJ2-5; D possibly corresponds to TRBD1 (5 bases). This CDR3 is 13 amino acids long. The V and J ends lost 8 bases and 2 bases respectively, with 12 bases between them. Germline values: CDR1 SNHLY, CDR2 FYNNEI. CDR3 in amino acids: CASCRRQQETQYF. DNA of the CDR3: TGTGCCAGCTGCAGGAGACAGCAAGAGACCCAGTACTTC.

The chain uses TRBV5-4 and TRBJ2-1; tentatively, D is TRBD2 (6 bases). The CDR3 runs 16 residues. The V gene lost 2 bases and the J gene lost 0 bases, with 12 bases spanning the gap. Germline assignment: CDR1 SGHNT and CDR2 YYREEE (reference sequence). The CDR3 loop is CASSFRPGSSYNEQFF. DNA of the CDR3: TGTGCCAGCAGCTTCAGACCCGGGAGCTCCTACAATGAGCAGTTCTTC.

This chain joins TRBV5-1 and TRBJ1-4; weak D call: TRBD1 (6 bases). The CDR3 is 16 residues long. The V gene's germline CDR1 is SGHRS and CDR2 YFSETQ. V dropped 2 bases and J dropped 6 bases, with 17 bases sitting between them. The CDR3 region has the DNA TGCGCCAGCAGCTTTGGAGGGGGAGCCGGTGATGAAAAACTGTTTTTT. This gives the protein CASSFGGGAGDEKLFF.

J is TRBJ2-1 and V is TRBV5-1, with 7 nucleotides matching TRBD1. The CDR3 covers 18 residues. The germline gives CDR1 SGHRS, CDR2 YFSETQ. V lost 1 base, J lost 3 bases, and 13 bases stayed unmatched. The CDR3 here is CASSLNSRPGQYYNEQFF. CDR3 in DNA: TGCGCCAGCAGCTTGAATTCCCGTCCGGGACAGTACTACAATGAGCAGTTCTTC.

The chain is built from TRBV14 and TRBJ1-6; no reliable D call. The CDR3 length is 13 residues. Germline loops: CDR1 SGHDN, CDR2 FVKESK. Deletions cut 0 bases from V and 8 bases from J, with 5 bases between. The CDR3 spells CASSQDLDSPLHF. The CDR3 nucleotides read TGTGCCAGCAGCCAAGATTTGGATTCACCCCTCCACTTT.

The V gene is TRBV5-5, the J gene TRBJ2-1, with D maybe TRBD2 (5 bases). This CDR3 is 12 amino acids long. Germline assignment: CDR1 SGHKS and CDR2 YYEKEE (reference sequence). V lost 4 bases to trimming and J lost 10 bases, with 12 bases between them. The DNA for the CDR3 is TGTGCCAGCAGCCCCTGGTGGGAGGAGCAGTTCTTC. It translates to CASSPWWEEQFF.

The gene calls are TRBV7-9 and TRBJ1-1, with 12 bases aligning to TRBD1. This CDR3 region has 15 residues. CDR1 and CDR2 (germline): SEHNR, FQNEAQ (reference sequence). Trimming removed 1 base from V and 10 bases from J; junction bases left unmatched: 7. Here the CDR3 DNA reads TGTGCCAGCAGCTTAGGTGGGGACAGGGGGCCAGGAGCTTTCTTT. Its protein is CASSLGGDRGPGAFF.

This chain joins TRBV29-1 and TRBJ2-4, with a tentative D call TRBD1 (5 bases). V shed 6 bases and J shed 5 bases, with 8 bases lying between them. Per germline, CDR1 SQVTM and CDR2 ANQGSEA. The CDR3 is 11 amino acids. The CDR3 sequence is CSVRVQNIQYF. The DNA of the CDR3 is TGCAGCGTCAGGGTTCAAAACATTCAGTACTTC.

The V and J genes are TRBV28 and TRBJ2-1; 8 bases agree with TRBD2. This CDR3 region has 14 residues. J was trimmed by 5 bases and V by 9 bases; bases with no gene match: 9. Germline CDR1 reads MDHEN; CDR2 reads SYDVKM. CDR3 loop: CASTYSGENNEQFF. DNA of the CDR3: TGTGCCAGTACTTATAGCGGGGAGAACAATGAGCAGTTCTTC. The variable domain in full, with the rest retrieved from reference TRBV28 and TRBJ2-1, is DVKVTQSSRYLVKRTGEKVFLECVQDMDHENMFWYRQDPGLGLRLIYFSYDVKMKEKGDIPEGYSVSREKKERFSLILESASTNQTSMYLCASTYSGENNEQFFGPGTRLTVL.

The chain recombines TRBV29-1 with TRBJ2-1; D is unresolved. The CDR3 consists of 11 residues. V was trimmed by 4 bases and J by 8 bases, leaving 9 bases between them. Germline lookup yields CDR1 SQVTM and CDR2 ANQGSEA. The CDR3 sequence: CSVVLNDEQFF. DNA for the CDR3: TGCAGCGTTGTATTAAACGATGAGCAGTTCTTC.

This rearrangement joins TRBV6-5 to TRBJ1-1, with D hard to call. V shed 7 bases and J shed 10 bases, with 16 bases lying between them. From germline, CDR1 is MNHEY and CDR2 SVGAGI. CDR3 size: 12 residues. The CDR3 nucleotides are TGTGCCAGCACCTTGACGGCGGAGGTAGCTTTCTTT. Translating it yields CASTLTAEVAFF.

The chain employs TRBV4-1 and TRBJ1-5; TRBD1 matches 7 bases. The germline gives CDR1 MGHRA, CDR2 YSYEKL. The trim removed 3 bases at V and 3 bases at J, leaving 8 bases unmatched. The CDR3 consists of 16 residues. DNA of the CDR3: TGCGCCAGCAGCCACAGACCGGGACAGAACAATCAGCCCCAGCATTTT. This translates into CASSHRPGQNNQPQHF.